In this sample, the clone carrying this TCR beta chain turned up many times. The antigen is unknown. CDR3 size: 14 residues. Germline V CDR1 and CDR2: SGHRS, YFSETQ. Trimming took 0 bases from V and 4 from J, leaving 10 bases between them. The data were obtained in a study of T cells in Graves' hyperthyroidism and ophthalmopathy. Study-wide points: From stable hyperthyroidism, ophthalmopathy was separated by a 13 V-J model.

Patients aged 18 to 65 had newly diagnosed hyperthyroidism lasting under 2 months. Diagnoses were made from clinical symptoms, serum measures (thyroxine and TRAb), thyroid ultrasound and orbital computed tomography. Using RNA transcripts as the source, TCR beta CDR3 regions were amplified. Initially, a first-round RT-PCR of the TCR CDR3 employed the HTBI primer set. MiXCR, applied by TCRdb to the multiplex PCR reads, yields one record per CDR3 protein. The table lists roughly 700,000 distinct CDR3 sequences, around 15% of them singletons. The gene calls are TRBV5-1 and TRBJ1-1, with D unclear. This receptor was obtained from a woman aged 18-35 years with Graves' hyperthyroidism. Sequences were obtained from blood. CDR3 sequence (DNA): TGCGCCAGCAGCTTGGGAGAGGGAGTCACTGAAGCTTTCTTT. Translating it yields CASSLGEGVTEAFF.